These 7 T cell receptor beta chains share one sample of origin, sequenced in a study of blood T cells in healthy people across ages. Using a J-beta primer mix together with a sample-barcoded 5' primer, a second PCR was run for about 6 to 12 cycles. TCRdb re-called the 5' RACE reads through MiXCR, storing one row per CDR3 protein. This sample has 1.2 million to 1.5 million distinct CDR3 sequences; around 59% occur once, and the top ten carry over 6.5%. The specimen was blood. The receptor source for this set is a man younger than 30 in good health.

This chain connects TRBV6-2 or TRBV6-3 to TRBJ2-1, with D possibly being TRBD1 or TRBD2 (5 bases each). V was cut by 2 bases and J by 0 bases, with 20 bases left in between. The germline V gene has CDR1 MNHEY and CDR2 SVGEGT. This CDR3 has 19 amino acids. The CDR3 loop reads CASSYDQVGEGNSYNEQFF. CDR3 coding DNA: TGTGCCAGCAGTTACGATCAAGTGGGCGAGGGGAACTCCTACAATGAGCAGTTCTTC.

V is TRBV5-5 and J is TRBJ1-2, with D unclear. V lost 0 bases and J 5 bases, leaving 8 bases between the germline ends. The V gene's germline CDR1 is SGHKS and CDR2 YYEKEE (reference sequence). The CDR3 covers 13 residues. The DNA for the CDR3 is TGTGCCAGCAGCTTGGCCTTTGGATATGGCTACACCTTC. It specifies CASSLAFGYGYTF.

The V and J genes are TRBV4-3 and TRBJ2-1, with 8 bases fitting TRBD2. Germline CDR1 LGHNA, CDR2 YSLEER. The CDR3 covers 18 residues. J gave up 1 base and V 1 base, and 9 bases lay outside the gene matches. The CDR3 region is CASSQALSSGGSYNEQFF. Here the CDR3 DNA reads TGCGCCAGCAGCCAAGCCCTCTCAAGCGGGGGATCCTACAATGAGCAGTTCTTC.

CDR3 loop: CASSPIGWGAENIQYF. CDR3 nucleotide sequence: TGCGCCAGCAGCCCAATCGGGTGGGGGGCCGAAAACATTCAGTACTTC. The chain has TRBV4-3 and TRBJ2-4; D may be TRBD1 or TRBD2 (6 bases each). Germline values: CDR1 LGHNA, CDR2 YSLEER. This CDR3 is built from 16 residues. The V and J ends lost 4 bases and 5 bases respectively, with 18 bases between them.

This clonotype was counted only a few times. The chain has TRBV6-2 or TRBV6-3 and TRBJ2-7; D ambiguous. Germline assignment: CDR1 MNHEY and CDR2 SVGEGT. Trimming removed 6 bases from V and 7 bases from J, with 16 bases in between. This CDR3 has 13 residues. CDR3 in amino acids: CASRSLRSEEQYF. The CDR3 DNA sequence: TGTGCCAGCAGATCCTTAAGGTCTGAAGAGCAGTACTTC.

This chain links TRBV6-5 with TRBJ1-5, with 7 bases aligning to TRBD1. After removal of 4 bases from V and 10 bases from J, the junction contained 10 bases not matched to a gene. The CDR3 loop spans 14 amino acids. The germline gives CDR1 MNHEY, CDR2 SVGAGI. Here the CDR3 reads CASSSTRQGEPQHF. For the CDR3, the DNA is TGTGCCAGCAGTTCCACTAGACAGGGAGAACCCCAGCATTTT.

The V call is TRBV2, the J call TRBJ2-5, with TRBD2 matching over 10 bases. This CDR3 is built from 15 residues. Germline V gene sequence: CDR1 SNHLY, CDR2 FYNNEI. V was clipped by 4 bases and J by 5 bases; unmatched bases: 7. CDR3 bases: TGTGCCAGCAGTGTTTCCGGGACTAGCGCTGAGACCCAGTACTTC. Its protein product is CASSVSGTSAETQYF. Full variable domain (outside the CDR3, taken from reference TRBV2 and TRBJ2-5): EPEVTQTPSHQVTQMGQEVILRCVPISNHLYFYWYRQILGQKVEFLVSFYNNEISEKSEIFDDQFSVERPDGSNFTLKIRSTKLEDSAMYFCASSVSGTSAETQYFGPGTRLLVL.